Each of the 13 T cell receptor beta chains below was sequenced from the same sample in a study of vaccination and CD4 T cells after COVID-19. Their specific antigens are unknown. Treatment: approximately 11-day PBMC culture with coronavirus spike peptide pools or control peptides (ViraFEST assay). Scientists ran DNA taken from cultured CD4+ T cells through the Oncomine TCR Beta short-read assay for sequencing. TCRdb re-analysed the PCR reads in MiXCR, keeping a single row per CDR3 protein. The data show 10,000 to 15,000 distinct CDR3 sequences, 64% seen once. The sequenced material came from CD4+ T cells from blood, cultured in vitro. These receptors all stem from a human donor who had recovered from COVID-19.

The chain recombines TRBV6-5 with TRBJ1-4; D gene unclear. The CDR3 covers 12 residues. Germline CDR1 MNHEY, CDR2 SVGAGI. Trimming left V 2 bases short and J 8 bases short, with 6 bases between. The CDR3: CASSYIGEKLFF. CDR3 bases: TGTGCCAGCAGTTACATAGGCGAAAAACTGTTTTTT.

The chain couples TRBV19 to TRBJ1-5, with 8 bases aligning to TRBD1. V lost 0 bases, J lost 5 bases, and 3 bases stayed unmatched. There are 15 residues in the CDR3. The germline V gene has CDR1 LNHDA and CDR2 SQIVND (reference sequence). CDR3 DNA: TGTGCCAGTAGTATAGAGGGGACAGGCTATCAGCCCCAGCATTTT. Translated, it gives CASSIEGTGYQPQHF. Based on the CDR3 plus reference TRBV19 and TRBJ1-5, the full variable domain is DGGITQSPKYLFRKEGQNVTLSCEQNLNHDAMYWYRQDPGQGLRLIYYSQIVNDFQKGDIAEGYSVSREKKESFPLTVTSAQKNPTAFYLCASSIEGTGYQPQHFGDGTRLSIL.

The DNA of the CDR3 is TGTGCCAGTAGCCTAGGTGACTATGGCTACACCTTC. Translated: CASSLGDYGYTF. The chain has TRBV19 and TRBJ1-2, with D hard to call. V lost 6 bases, J lost 3 bases, and 8 bases lay in between. The CDR3 extends over 12 amino acids. Germline V CDR1 and CDR2: LNHDA, SQIVND (reference sequence).

The chain has TRBV12-3 or TRBV12-4 and TRBJ2-5; D possibly corresponds to TRBD2 (6 bases). Trimming shortened V by 1 base and J by 7 bases, and 13 bases separated the two germline ends. The CDR3 extends over 14 amino acids. The CDR3 spells CASSLVGPGGTQYF. The CDR3 nucleotides read TGTGCCAGCAGTTTAGTCGGACCCGGGGGGACCCAGTACTTC.

This rearrangement joins TRBV2 to TRBJ2-2; 8 bases align to TRBD1. Per germline, CDR1 SNHLY and CDR2 FYNNEI. The CDR3 is 17 amino acids. After removal of 8 bases from V and 7 bases from J, the junction contained 18 bases not matched to a gene. This CDR3 is CASSYIRQGWENGELFF. As DNA, the CDR3 is TGTGCCAGCTCCTATATCCGACAGGGGTGGGAAAACGGGGAGCTGTTTTTT. Drawing the rest from reference TRBV2 and TRBJ2-2, the complete variable domain is EPEVTQTPSHQVTQMGQEVILRCVPISNHLYFYWYRQILGQKVEFLVSFYNNEISEKSEIFDDQFSVERPDGSNFTLKIRSTKLEDSAMYFCASSYIRQGWENGELFFGEGSRLTVL.

V usage is TRBV6-5 and J usage is TRBJ1-1; 7 positions match TRBD1. The CDR3 is 15 amino acids. The V and J ends lost 0 bases and 5 bases, in that order; junction bases with no gene match: 6. Germline V lookup: CDR1 MNHEY, CDR2 SVGAGI. The CDR3 reads CASSYSMQGVTEAFF. CDR3 bases: TGTGCCAGCAGTTACTCGATGCAGGGGGTTACTGAAGCTTTCTTT.

The gene calls are TRBV21-1 and TRBJ2-7; TRBD2 is taken as the D call from the table, unchecked against the DNA. TRBV21-1 is recorded as a pseudogene. This CDR3 region has 14 residues. The CDR3 DNA reads as TGTGCCAGATTTTGCGGGCGGGAGGTCTACGAGCAGTACTTC. This encodes CARFCGREVYEQYF.

V usage is TRBV11-3 and J usage is TRBJ2-5, with D possibly being TRBD1 or TRBD2 (5 bases each). V lost 6 bases, J lost 5 bases, and 10 bases lay in between. The CDR3 extends over 12 amino acids. The germline V gene encodes CDR1 SGHNT and CDR2 YENEEA. This CDR3 is CASRLGAETQYF. CDR3 bases: TGTGCCAGCAGACTAGGGGCGGAGACCCAGTACTTC.

This clonotype has a single count. The chain joins TRBV20-1 to TRBJ2-2; 12 nucleotides agree with TRBD2. CDR1 is DFQATT and CDR2 is SNEGSKA in the germline V gene (reference sequence). V lost 3 bases to trimming and J lost 8 bases; unmatched junction nucleotides: 10. The CDR3 runs to 16 residues. For the CDR3, the DNA is TGCAGTGCTAGGCCGAATCTAGCGGGGGGGTCTGGGGAGCTGTTTTTT. Translating gives CSARPNLAGGSGELFF.

The chain carries TRBV2 and TRBJ2-3; maybe TRBD2 (5 bases). The CDR3 covers 14 residues. The germline gives CDR1 SNHLY, CDR2 FYNNEI. Between the trimmed V and J ends, which lost 6 bases and 6 bases, there was a span of 16 bases. The CDR3 region is CASSQGLAPDTQYF. As DNA, the CDR3 is TGTGCCAGCAGCCAAGGACTGGCCCCGGATACGCAGTATTTT.

This chain's CDR3 is CSARDPSSGSNEQYF. DNA of the CDR3: TGCAGTGCTAGAGATCCGTCTAGCGGGAGCAACGAGCAGTACTTC. The chain employs TRBV20-1 and TRBJ2-7, with 10 positions matching TRBD2. Germline trimming cut 0 bases from V and 5 bases from J; bases unmatched to any gene: 7. CDR3 size: 15 residues. Germline V lookup: CDR1 DFQATT, CDR2 SNEGSKA (reference sequence).

This rearrangement joins TRBV12-3 or TRBV12-4 to TRBJ1-5, with D unresolved. V lost 5 bases and J lost 5, with 16 bases in between. The CDR3 runs to 15 residues. The CDR3 sequence: CASSGGRTRDQPQHF. CDR3 coding DNA: TGTGCCAGCAGTGGCGGTCGAACCCGAGATCAGCCCCAGCATTTT.

This chain connects TRBV15 to TRBJ1-5; the D is unclear. V was pared by 0 bases and J by 0 bases, with 6 bases between. This CDR3 region has 15 residues. Germline V gives CDR1 LNHNV, CDR2 YYDKDF (reference sequence). The CDR3 coding sequence is TGTGCCACCAGCAGAGATTTCGATAGCAATCAGCCCCAGCATTTT. The encoded protein is CATSRDFDSNQPQHF. Full variable domain (rest looked up from reference TRBV15 and TRBJ1-5): DAMVIQNPRYQVTQFGKPVTLSCSQTLNHNVMYWYQQKSSQAPKLLFHYYDKDFNNEADTPDNFQSRRPNTSFCFLDIRSPGLGDTAMYLCATSRDFDSNQPQHFGDGTRLSIL.